This paragraph covers one T cell receptor beta chain sequence. Its matching antigen is unknown. The source of the sample is a study of post-analysis software for immune sequencing data. Study details: Disease trajectories encompassed relapsing-remitting, secondary progressive and progressive-relapsing multiple sclerosis.

Broader study findings: Comparison with controls showed significantly lower normalized Chao1 diversity in multiple sclerosis patients. Samples prepared in the same batch strongly co-clustered by F measure. Five TRBV segments, TRBV5-6, TRBV5-1 and TRBV20-1 among them, were found more frequent in patients than controls.

The CDR3 consists of 12 residues. Trimming took off 9 bases at V and 6 bases at J, with 12 bases between the two ends. TCR beta cDNA libraries included unique molecular identifiers. With roughly 1 to 11 million T cells as the source, approximately 450,000 cDNA molecules resulted. From the PCR reads, TCRdb called clonotypes with MiXCR, one entry per CDR3 protein. The sample yields hundreds of thousands of distinct CDR3 sequences, under 70% seen once. The sample was blood. The V gene is TRBV12-3 or TRBV12-4, the J gene TRBJ2-4; TRBD2 might be the D (6 bases). The sequence came from a girl aged 10 to 17 with multiple sclerosis. CDR3 residues: CASMEGGNIQYF. The CDR3 nucleotides are TGTGCCAGTATGGAGGGTGGAAACATTCAGTACTTC.